The entry that follows covers one T cell receptor (beta chain) sequence. These data originate in a study of blood T cell repertoires in COVID-19. The germline V and J ends were trimmed by 1 base and 0 bases, with 13 bases remaining between them. CDR3 length equals 17 residues. Germline V gene lookup returns CDR1 MNHNS and CDR2 SASEGT. As handled by the study authors: Amplification of reference gene primers provided the estimated nucleated cell counts. Only in-frame clones appear in the TCRdb table, and some are missing; sequencing was by immunoSEQ multiplex PCR. The DNA was the basis for D and trimming; V, J and clone size are from that table. The data contain 130,000 to 150,000 clones, roughly 84% of them singletons.

Material for sequencing was peripheral blood. The sequence derives from a human donor in a cohort sampled during active COVID-19. The rearrangement uses TRBV6-1 and TRBJ1-3; possible D gene TRBD1, 6 bases. The CDR3 protein is CASSEVPGALSGNTIYF. For the CDR3, the DNA is TGTGCCAGCAGTGAAGTTCCAGGGGCCCTCTCTGGAAACACCATATATTTT.